The 9 T cell receptor beta chains in this list originate from one sample, sequenced in a study of blood T cells in healthy people across ages. Primers used in a second PCR of about 6 to 11 cycles were a sample-barcoded 5' primer and a J-beta primer mix. TCRdb re-called the 5' RACE reads through MiXCR, storing one row per CDR3 protein. The sample yields some 1.5 million distinct CDR3 sequences, roughly 28% seen once. Sequencing input: blood. These receptors all come from a woman in her twenties or thirties in good health.

The CDR3 nucleotides read TGTGCCAGCAGGCCCTCCCCTAACTATGGCTACACCTTC. Its protein product is CASRPSPNYGYTF. This chain connects TRBV28 to TRBJ1-2; D gene ambiguous. Germline CDR1 is MDHEN and CDR2 is SYDVKM. V was shortened by 6 bases and J by 0 bases, with 8 bases between the two germline ends. This CDR3 region has 13 residues.

The chain couples TRBV20-1 to TRBJ2-4; tentatively, D is TRBD1 (6 bases). Germline V gene sequence: CDR1 DFQATT, CDR2 SNEGSKA (reference sequence). The CDR3 has 14 amino acids. V was shortened by 3 bases and J by 0 bases, with 9 bases between the two germline ends. CDR3 sequence (DNA): TGCAGTGCTAGTCCGACAGGAGCCAAAAACATTCAGTACTTC. It encodes CSASPTGAKNIQYF.

The rearrangement joins TRBV28 to TRBJ1-2; D is uncertain. This CDR3 is 13 amino acids long. V lost 5 bases and J lost 5, with 12 bases in between. From germline, CDR1 is MDHEN and CDR2 SYDVKM. As DNA, the CDR3 is TGTGCCAGCAGTCGACCTTTACTTTATGGCTACACCTTC. Amino acids: CASSRPLLYGYTF.

This rearrangement joins TRBV11-2 to TRBJ2-2; D not certain. Germline CDR1 SGHAT, CDR2 FQNNGV. V shed 0 bases and J shed 3 bases, with 8 bases lying between them. CDR3 size: 15 residues. The CDR3 nucleotides are TGTGCCAGCAGCTTAGAGGGAAGGGACACCGGGGAGCTGTTTTTT. It yields the protein CASSLEGRDTGELFF.

This clonotype came up a few times. V usage is TRBV27 and J usage is TRBJ1-1; D gene unclear. V lost 5 bases and J 0 bases, leaving 10 bases between the germline ends. Germline V lookup: CDR1 MNHEY, CDR2 SMNVEV (reference sequence). CDR3 size: 14 residues. The DNA of the CDR3 is TGTGCCAGCAGTACCGGATTCATGAACACTGAAGCTTTCTTT. Its protein is CASSTGFMNTEAFF.

This clonotype was detected a few times. J is TRBJ1-1 and V is TRBV7-9, with D uncertain. Trimming pared 5 bases from V and 8 bases from J, leaving 21 bases between. The CDR3 contains 15 residues. The germline V gene encodes CDR1 SEHNR and CDR2 FQNEAQ (reference sequence). The CDR3: CASSHPDRGLGEAFF. In DNA form, the CDR3 reads TGTGCCAGCAGCCACCCTGACCGGGGTCTTGGCGAAGCTTTCTTT.

This clonotype was detected only a few times. J is TRBJ2-3 and V is TRBV20-1; 9 bases fit TRBD2. This CDR3 comprises 17 residues. CDR1 and CDR2 (germline): DFQATT, SNEGSKA (reference sequence). V was clipped by 1 base and J by 0 bases; unmatched bases: 8. CDR3 DNA: TGCAGTGCTAGAGGCGGCGGGGGGGTCGAAAGCACAGATACGCAGTATTTT. It specifies CSARGGGGVESTDTQYF.

V and J are TRBV20-1 and TRBJ2-4, with TRBD2 identical over 12 bases. The V and J ends lost 5 bases and 1 base, in that order; junction bases with no gene match: 6. The length of the CDR3 is 16 residues. Per the germline V gene, CDR1 is DFQATT and CDR2 is SNEGSKA (reference sequence). The CDR3 DNA sequence: TGCAGTGCTGGACTAGCGGGGTGGGGGGCCAAAAACATTCAGTACTTC. Translating gives CSAGLAGWGAKNIQYF.

The chain couples TRBV25-1 to TRBJ2-1, with 7 nucleotides matching TRBD1. V gave up 6 bases and J gave up 8 bases; unmatched junction bases: 7. The CDR3 length is 13 residues. Germline assignment: CDR1 MGHDK and CDR2 SYGVNS. The CDR3 spells CASRSTGRDEQFF. The CDR3, as DNA: TGTGCCAGCAGGTCGACAGGGCGGGATGAGCAGTTCTTC.